The rows below give T cell receptor beta chains drawn from one sample of a study of blood T cell repertoires in COVID-19. TCRdb's table, derived via immunoSEQ multiplex PCR, lists solely in-frame clones and lacks some. Of 140,000 or so clones detected, approximately 80% appear once; the ten largest clones hold less than 2%. The specimen was peripheral blood. Receptors originate from an older woman with acute or convalescent COVID-19. The CDR3 runs from the conserved cysteine through the conserved F or W. Each record gives: V gene, D gene, J gene, clone size, CDR3 DNA, CDR3 protein. A D gene is named only where the DNA matches it firmly. Clone size, where shown, is once, few, many, or a class for clones that have expanded.

v_gene: TRBV2
d_gene: .
j_gene: TRBJ1-5
abundance: .
CDR3nt: TGTGCCAGCAGCTGGACATTCAATCAGCCCCAGCATTTT
CDR3aa: CASSWTFNQPQHF

v_gene: TRBV11-2
d_gene: .
j_gene: TRBJ2-1
abundance: .
CDR3nt: TGTGCCAGCAGCTTGGCCGACAATGAGCAGTTCTTC
CDR3aa: CASSLADNEQFF

v_gene: TRBV28
d_gene: .
j_gene: TRBJ1-1
abundance: .
CDR3nt: TGTGCCAGCAGTTTAAGCGACCGGAGAACTGAAGCTTTCTTT
CDR3aa: CASSLSDRRTEAFF

v_gene: TRBV4-2
d_gene: .
j_gene: TRBJ1-6
abundance: .
CDR3nt: TGTGCCAGCAGCCAAGATATTGGGACAAATAATTCACCCCTCCACTTT
CDR3aa: CASSQDIGTNNSPLHF

v_gene: TRBV10-3
d_gene: TRBD1
j_gene: TRBJ1-6
abundance: .
CDR3nt: TGTGCCATCAGTGAGGGGACAGGGGGCTATTCACCCCTCCACTTT
CDR3aa: CAISEGTGGYSPLHF

v_gene: TRBV14
d_gene: TRBD1
j_gene: TRBJ1-2
abundance: few
CDR3nt: TGTGCCAGCAGCCAAGAGTGGGACAGGGGAGATGGCTACACCTTC
CDR3aa: CASSQEWDRGDGYTF

v_gene: TRBV7-9
d_gene: .
j_gene: TRBJ1-1
abundance: .
CDR3nt: TGTGCCAGCAGACCCCTTTTGACACTGAACACTGAAGCTTTCTTT
CDR3aa: CASRPLLTLNTEAFF

v_gene: TRBV11-2
d_gene: TRBD1
j_gene: TRBJ2-7
abundance: .
CDR3nt: TGTGCCAGCAGTTTGCGGACAGGGGGAGTCCACGAGCAGTACTTC
CDR3aa: CASSLRTGGVHEQYF

v_gene: TRBV19
d_gene: TRBD1
j_gene: TRBJ2-5
abundance: .
CDR3nt: TGTGCCAGTAGCCGGGACAGGGCCCAAGAGACCCAGTACTTC
CDR3aa: CASSRDRAQETQYF

v_gene: TRBV19
d_gene: .
j_gene: TRBJ2-7
abundance: few
CDR3nt: TGTGCCAGTAGTATATCTCTCTCCGGGGTCTACGAGCAGTACTTC
CDR3aa: CASSISLSGVYEQYF

v_gene: TRBV5-5
d_gene: TRBD1
j_gene: TRBJ2-1
abundance: .
CDR3nt: TGTGCCAGCACCCTGCGTTTGGACAGGGGGCACAATGAGCAGTTCTTC
CDR3aa: CASTLRLDRGHNEQFF

v_gene: TRBV2
d_gene: TRBD2
j_gene: TRBJ2-3
abundance: once
CDR3nt: TGTGCCAGCACCAACCAGGGACTAGCAAAAGATACGCAGTATTTT
CDR3aa: CASTNQGLAKDTQYF

v_gene: TRBV27
d_gene: TRBD2
j_gene: TRBJ2-1
abundance: .
CDR3nt: TGTGCCAGCAGTTTTGTTGGGTGGGGGGGAAATGAGCAGTTCTTC
CDR3aa: CASSFVGWGGNEQFF

v_gene: TRBV30
d_gene: .
j_gene: TRBJ2-7
abundance: .
CDR3nt: TGTGCCTGGATGGACAGCTACGAGCAGTACTTC
CDR3aa: CAWMDSYEQYF

v_gene: TRBV5-8
d_gene: .
j_gene: TRBJ1-5
abundance: .
CDR3nt: TGTGCCAGCAGCCACAGGGTTTTGAGCAATCAGCCCCAGCATTTT
CDR3aa: CASSHRVLSNQPQHF

v_gene: TRBV30
d_gene: .
j_gene: TRBJ2-2
abundance: .
CDR3nt: TGTGCCGGCTCGATGCGGAGGGAGCTGTTTTTT
CDR3aa: CAGSMRRELFF

v_gene: TRBV6-5
d_gene: TRBD2
j_gene: TRBJ2-1
abundance: .
CDR3nt: TGTGCCAGCAGTTACCGGGGACTAGCGGGAAAAAATGAGCAGTTCTTC
CDR3aa: CASSYRGLAGKNEQFF

v_gene: TRBV7-9
d_gene: .
j_gene: TRBJ2-3
abundance: .
CDR3nt: TGTGCCAGCAGCTTCCGACTAGAGGGCACAGATACGCAGTATTTT
CDR3aa: CASSFRLEGTDTQYF

v_gene: TRBV10-3
d_gene: TRBD1
j_gene: TRBJ1-5
abundance: once
CDR3nt: TGTGCCTCCAGACAGGGGGCCAATCAGCCCCAGCATTTT
CDR3aa: CASRQGANQPQHF

v_gene: TRBV7-8
d_gene: TRBD1
j_gene: TRBJ1-5
abundance: .
CDR3nt: TGTGCCAGCAGCGTCGGACAGGGGAACGGCAATCAGCCCCAGCATTTT
CDR3aa: CASSVGQGNGNQPQHF

v_gene: TRBV19
d_gene: .
j_gene: TRBJ1-5
abundance: .
CDR3nt: TGTGCCAGTAGTTACGCGAAGGGGTCTTCCGATCAGCCCCAGCATTTT
CDR3aa: CASSYAKGSSDQPQHF

v_gene: TRBV6-2/TRBV6-3
d_gene: .
j_gene: TRBJ1-3
abundance: .
CDR3nt: TGTGCCAGCAGGTACTCCGGGGGATCTGGAAACACCATATATTTT
CDR3aa: CASRYSGGSGNTIYF

v_gene: TRBV27
d_gene: TRBD1
j_gene: TRBJ1-4
abundance: .
CDR3nt: TGTGCCAGCAGTGCCCGGGACAGGGGGCAAAGGCCTAATGAAAAACTGTTTTTT
CDR3aa: CASSARDRGQRPNEKLFF

v_gene: TRBV5-4
d_gene: .
j_gene: TRBJ2-1
abundance: .
CDR3nt: TGTGCCAGCAGCTTGGACGGGAGCAATAACAATGAGCAGTTCTTC
CDR3aa: CASSLDGSNNNEQFF

v_gene: TRBV27
d_gene: TRBD1
j_gene: TRBJ1-5
abundance: .
CDR3nt: TGTGCCAGCAGCTCCGGGACAGGGGGCAATCAGCCCCAGCATTTT
CDR3aa: CASSSGTGGNQPQHF

v_gene: TRBV6-4
d_gene: .
j_gene: TRBJ2-3
abundance: .
CDR3nt: TGTGCCAGCAGTCCCTCTGTTCGCACAGATACGCAGTATTTT
CDR3aa: CASSPSVRTDTQYF

v_gene: TRBV6-5
d_gene: TRBD2
j_gene: TRBJ2-2
abundance: once
CDR3nt: TGTGCCAGCAGTTCCCCCGGGGGGATCGTCGGGGAGCTGTTTTTT
CDR3aa: CASSSPGGIVGELFF

v_gene: TRBV5-1
d_gene: .
j_gene: TRBJ2-5
abundance: .
CDR3nt: TGCGCCAGCAAGGGTAGCGGACAAGAGACCCAGTACTTC
CDR3aa: CASKGSGQETQYF

v_gene: TRBV9
d_gene: .
j_gene: TRBJ1-1
abundance: .
CDR3nt: TGTGCCAGCGGGCCGGCGAACACTGAAGCTTTCTTT
CDR3aa: CASGPANTEAFF